The T cell receptor beta chain under discussion was sequenced for a study of blood T cell repertoires in COVID-19. CDR1 and CDR2 from the germline V gene are SGHVS and FQNEAQ. The CDR3 loop spans 14 amino acids. V dropped 6 bases and J dropped 2 bases, with 14 bases sitting between them. As handled by the study authors: Estimated nucleated cell counts came from reference gene primer amplification. The protocol was immunoSEQ multiplex PCR, while the TCRdb copy is restricted to in-frame clones and leaves out a portion. V, J and clone size were drawn from that table, and D and trimming were deduced from the DNA. In the table there are 250,000 to 350,000 clones, roughly 90% of which are singletons.

The J gene is TRBJ2-7, the V gene TRBV7-8; possible D gene TRBD1, 6 bases. The sequence derives from a woman aged 25-40 years with active or convalescent COVID-19. Sequencing used peripheral blood. The CDR3 nucleotides are TGTGCCAGCAGGGAAACAGGGATGACCTACGAGCAGTACTTC. This encodes CASRETGMTYEQYF. Filled out from reference TRBV7-8 and TRBJ2-7, the complete variable domain reads GAGVSQSPRYKVAKRGQDVALRCDPISGHVSLFWYQQALGQGPEFLTYFQNEAQLDKSGLPSDRFFAERPEGSVSTLKIQRTQQEDSAVYLCASRETGMTYEQYFGPGTRLTVT.